This TCR beta chain was recovered during a study of OX40 agonist ivuxolimab in advanced cancers. CDR3 length equals 17 residues. Germline CDR1 MGHRA, CDR2 YSYEKL. Trimming removed 4 bases at V and 2 bases at J, with 21 bases between. TCRdb's copy holds only in-frame clones and misses some; the assay was immunoSEQ multiplex PCR. The data contain approximately 61,000 clones, 90% to 95% of them singletons. Turning to this clone: Antigen specificity is unknown.

General study results and limits: Dose levels from 0.1 to 3.0 mg/kg saw CD4+ and CD8+ blood T cells expand clonally by week 6. Expanded clones were, on average, more numerous in CD8+ T cells than in CD4+.

Specimen: CD4+ or CD8+ T cells sorted from blood, collected in a trial of the OX40 agonist ivuxolimab. This chain uses TRBV4-1 with TRBJ2-7, with D maybe TRBD1 (6 bases). The TCR sequence derives from an adult with an advanced solid tumor such as melanoma, head and neck, liver or kidney cancer. The CDR3 sequence is CASSPQGSAGVPYEQYF. The CDR3, as DNA: TGCGCCAGCAGCCCTCAGGGGTCGGCAGGGGTCCCCTACGAGCAGTACTTC.